One and the same sample provided the 9 T cell receptor beta chains below, sequenced in a study of T cells after posttransplantation cyclophosphamide. Produced via immunoSEQ multiplex PCR; TCRdb's table is partial and in-frame only. The record shows some 4,100 clones for this sample, with no singletons present. Treatment was busulfan-fludarabine conditioning, a marrow graft, and cyclophosphamide on days +3 and +4. The specimen was PBMCs, collected after allogeneic stem cell transplant with posttransplant cyclophosphamide. These receptors originate from a female patient aged 18-30 years who received an allogeneic stem cell transplant from an unrelated donor, was CMV-positive, and had acute GVHD only. Some T cells may be transferred from the graft donor.

This clone was detected many times. The chain combines TRBV25-1 with TRBJ1-5; 12 bases map to TRBD1. The CDR3 has 17 amino acids. V dropped 5 bases and J dropped 6; count of bases not matched to a gene: 11. Per the germline V gene, CDR1 is MGHDK and CDR2 is SYGVNS. The CDR3 loop is CASSPGTGTGGSQPQHF. Here the CDR3 DNA reads TGTGCCAGCAGTCCGGGAACCGGGACAGGGGGCAGTCAGCCCCAGCATTTT. Complete variable domain (other parts from reference TRBV25-1 and TRBJ1-5): EADIYQTPRYLVIGTGKKITLECSQTMGHDKMYWYQQDPGMELHLIHYSYGVNSTEKGDLSSESTVSRIRTEHFPLTLESARPSHTSQYLCASSPGTGTGGSQPQHFGDGTRLSIL.

This clone was recorded at least ten times. This sequence joins TRBV19 and TRBJ2-1; TRBD2 matches 12 bases. This CDR3 has 15 amino acids. The V segment lost 1 base and the J segment 5 bases; nucleotides outside the gene matches: 0. Per germline, CDR1 LNHDA and CDR2 SQIVND (reference sequence). This CDR3 reads CASSIGTSGNNEQFF. In DNA, the CDR3 is TGTGCCAGTAGTATAGGGACTAGCGGGAACAATGAGCAGTTCTTC.

The gene calls are TRBV6-1 and TRBJ2-5; 7 nucleotides match TRBD2. The end of the DNA aligns better with TRBJ2-7, so the J call may be wrong. The CDR3 covers 14 residues. Germline V gene sequence: CDR1 MNHNS, CDR2 SASEGT. DNA for the CDR3: TGTGCCAGCAGTGAACATCATCGGGAGGACGAGCAGTACTTC. Translation gives CASSEHHREDEQYF.

This clone was observed many times. V usage is TRBV28 and J usage is TRBJ2-6; D is undetermined. V lost 10 bases and J lost 4, with 14 bases in between. The CDR3 has 14 amino acids. The germline CDR1 and CDR2 sequences are MDHEN and SYDVKM. CDR3: CATRHPSGANVLTF. In DNA, the CDR3 is TGTGCCACCCGACACCCTTCAGGGGCCAACGTCCTGACTTTC.

The rearrangement uses TRBV5-6 and TRBJ2-1; 8 nucleotides match TRBD1. The germline V gene has CDR1 SGHDT and CDR2 YYEEEE. With V trimmed by 0 bases and J by 2 bases, 4 bases remained unmatched. CDR3 length: 16 amino acids. Here the CDR3 DNA reads TGTGCCAGCAGCTTGGGTGGGACAGGCCCCTACAATGAGCAGTTCTTC. Translating it yields CASSLGGTGPYNEQFF.

There are a few counts of this clone. Here the CDR3 DNA reads TGTGCCAGCAGCTTAAGCCTAATGACGGGACTAGCGGGAAGGGATGAGCAGTTCTTC. Translated, it gives CASSLSLMTGLAGRDEQFF. J is TRBJ2-1 and V is TRBV7-3, with TRBD2 identical over 13 bases. CDR1 is SGHTA and CDR2 is FQGTGA in the germline V gene. J gave up 8 bases and V 1 base, and 14 bases lay outside the gene matches. CDR3 length equals 19 residues.

The table lists this clone with many counts. The chain employs TRBV10-3 and TRBJ1-5, with 8 bases matching TRBD1. V lost 4 bases to trimming and J lost 7 bases; unmatched junction nucleotides: 6. CDR1 ENHRY and CDR2 SYGVKD come from the germline V gene. The CDR3 has 14 amino acids. The CDR3 loop reads CAISGGQGGQPQHF. CDR3 in DNA: TGTGCCATCAGTGGTGGACAGGGCGGACAGCCCCAGCATTTT.

This clone was seen repeatedly, ten times or more. This sequence joins TRBV7-9 and TRBJ2-1; 7 bases fit TRBD2. CDR1 is SEHNR, CDR2 FQNEAQ, per germline (reference sequence). J lost 12 bases, V lost 5 bases, and 13 bases had no gene match. The CDR3 sequence is 14 residues long. CDR3 sequence: CASSTRDYITRQFF. For the CDR3, the DNA is TGTGCCAGCAGCACCCGGGACTATATCACGCGGCAGTTCTTC. Filled out from reference TRBV7-9 and TRBJ2-1, the complete variable domain reads DTGVSQNPRHKITKRGQNVTFRCDPISEHNRLYWYRQTLGQGPEFLTYFQNEAQLEKSRLLSDRFSAERPKGSFSTLEIQRTEQGDSAMYLCASSTRDYITRQFFGPGTRLTVL.

This clone is judged medium-sized (0.01 to 0.1%). The V and J genes are TRBV19 and TRBJ2-1; D is perhaps TRBD1 (5 bases). Germline V lookup: CDR1 LNHDA, CDR2 SQIVND (reference sequence). The CDR3 contains 12 residues. Trimming shortened V by 2 bases and J by 6 bases, and 5 bases separated the two germline ends. CDR3 protein: CASSITGNEQFF. The CDR3 DNA follows: TGTGCCAGTAGTATAACAGGCAATGAGCAGTTCTTC.